These 12 T cell receptor beta chains share one sample of origin, sequenced in a study of blood T cells in healthy people across ages. A second PCR, run for roughly 7 to 11 cycles, used a sample-barcoded 5' primer plus a J-beta primer mix. TCRdb recomputed calls from the 5' RACE reads with MiXCR, one row per CDR3 protein. The sample has about 800,000 distinct CDR3 sequences, about 42% seen once. The sample taken for sequencing was blood. Receptors were obtained from an elderly man in good health.

J is TRBJ2-6 and V is TRBV29-1, with a weak D call TRBD1 (6 bases). Germline values: CDR1 SQVTM, CDR2 ANQGSEA. This CDR3 has 16 residues. Trimming shortened V by 0 bases and J by 1 base, and 10 bases separated the two germline ends. The CDR3 loop is CSVEENRASGANVLTF. Written as DNA, the CDR3 is TGCAGCGTTGAAGAGAACAGGGCATCTGGGGCCAACGTCCTGACTTTC.

This chain links TRBV11-2 with TRBJ2-3; 8 positions agree with TRBD1. The CDR3 loop spans 16 amino acids. Germline loops: CDR1 SGHAT, CDR2 FQNNGV. Trimming took 1 base from V and 1 from J; bases not matched to a gene: 4. The CDR3 DNA reads TGTGCCAGCAGCTTAGGATTGGACAGGGGCACAGATACGCAGTATTTT. It translates to CASSLGLDRGTDTQYF.

The chain is built from TRBV6-1 and TRBJ2-1; D could derive from TRBD1 or TRBD2 (5 bases each). The CDR3 covers 15 residues. Deletions cut 5 bases from V and 6 bases from J, with 17 bases between. From germline, CDR1 is MNHNS and CDR2 SASEGT. CDR3 sequence: CASSPRDGTANEQFF. The CDR3 DNA reads as TGTGCCAGCAGTCCCCGCGACGGGACCGCCAATGAGCAGTTCTTC.

The genes are TRBV15 and TRBJ1-5; no firm D call. The CDR3 length is 15 residues. Germline CDR1 reads LNHNV; CDR2 reads YYDKDF (reference sequence). V lost 1 base and J lost 6, with 13 bases in between. Written as DNA, the CDR3 is TGTGCCACCAGCAGAGCCGGCGGGGAGGGTCAGCCCCAGCATTTT. This gives the protein CATSRAGGEGQPQHF.

The chain carries TRBV6-2 or TRBV6-3 and TRBJ2-7, with D uncertain. Germline V gene data show CDR1 as MNHEY and CDR2 as SVGEGT. The V gene lost 2 bases and the J gene lost 7 bases, with 3 bases spanning the gap. CDR3 length: 10 residues. CDR3 residues: CASSYREQYF. CDR3 sequence (DNA): TGTGCCAGCAGTTACAGGGAGCAGTACTTC.

On this clonotype: This may be a read error: a much more frequent sequence differs by one nucleotide. The chain combines TRBV3-1 with TRBJ1-2, with 8 bases that match TRBD1. CDR3 length equals 13 residues. The germline gives CDR1 LGHDT, CDR2 YNNKEL (reference sequence). Here the CDR3 DNA reads TGTGCCAGCGGCCAATGGACAGGGATTGGCTACACCTTC. Its translation is CASGQWTGIGYTF.

The chain joins TRBV7-2 to TRBJ2-7; possible D gene TRBD1, 5 bases. The V gene's germline CDR1 is SGHTA and CDR2 FQGNSA. V was clipped by 5 bases and J by 7 bases, with 15 bases between them. This CDR3 is 13 amino acids long. CDR3 residues: CASSAGQGNEQYF. The CDR3 DNA sequence: TGTGCCAGCAGCGCAGGGCAGGGCAATGAGCAGTACTTC. The variable domain in full, completed from reference TRBV7-2 and TRBJ2-7, reads GAGVSQSPSNKVTEKGKDVELRCDPISGHTALYWYRQSLGQGLEFLIYFQGNSAPDKSGLPSDRFSAERTGGSVSTLTIQRTQQEDSAVYLCASSAGQGNEQYFGPGTRLTVT.

This chain joins TRBV5-1 and TRBJ2-7, with no clear D. The CDR3 has 12 amino acids. CDR1 is SGHRS, CDR2 YFSETQ, per germline. The germline V and J ends were trimmed by 4 bases and 5 bases, with 10 bases remaining between them. CDR3 residues: CASSNTGNEQYF. In DNA, the CDR3 is TGCGCCAGCAGCAATACCGGCAACGAGCAGTACTTC.

As to this clonotype: Just one base apart from a much larger clone, this may be a read error. The CDR3 protein is CSVGKGNTRGGPGELFF. The DNA of the CDR3 is TGCAGCGTTGGTAAAGGGAATACACGGGGGGGACCCGGGGAGCTGTTTTTT. The rearrangement joins TRBV29-1 to TRBJ2-2; 8 bases are shared with TRBD2. Germline CDR1 is SQVTM and CDR2 is ANQGSEA. V was clipped by 4 bases and J by 6 bases; unmatched bases: 16. This CDR3 is built from 17 residues.

This clonotype was detected ten times or more. The rearrangement links TRBV29-1 to TRBJ2-7; D is uncertain. Germline V gene data show CDR1 as SQVTM and CDR2 as ANQGSEA. The CDR3 consists of 13 residues. The V end lost 4 bases, the J end lost 1 base, and 11 bases lay between the germline ends. In DNA form, the CDR3 reads TGCAGCGTTGTTTTCGGCAGATCCTACGAGCAGTACTTC. This sequence encodes CSVVFGRSYEQYF.

The chain combines TRBV3-1 with TRBJ2-3; D may be TRBD1 (5 bases). Germline V CDR1 and CDR2: LGHDT, YNNKEL (reference sequence). The CDR3 spans 15 residues. The V end lost 4 bases, the J end lost 3 bases, and 14 bases lay between the germline ends. In DNA, the CDR3 is TGTGCCAGCAGCCGGGTCCTAAGGGGTACAGATACGCAGTATTTT. As protein: CASSRVLRGTDTQYF.

This clonotype was seen a few times. The chain has TRBV5-1 and TRBJ2-3; 8 bases align to TRBD2. Trimming removed 0 bases from V and 3 bases from J; junction bases left unmatched: 6. There are 16 residues in the CDR3. CDR1 and CDR2 from the germline V gene are SGHRS and YFSETQ. This CDR3 reads CASSLEVAGLTDTQYF. Written as DNA, the CDR3 is TGCGCCAGCAGCTTGGAGGTAGCGGGACTAACAGATACGCAGTATTTT.